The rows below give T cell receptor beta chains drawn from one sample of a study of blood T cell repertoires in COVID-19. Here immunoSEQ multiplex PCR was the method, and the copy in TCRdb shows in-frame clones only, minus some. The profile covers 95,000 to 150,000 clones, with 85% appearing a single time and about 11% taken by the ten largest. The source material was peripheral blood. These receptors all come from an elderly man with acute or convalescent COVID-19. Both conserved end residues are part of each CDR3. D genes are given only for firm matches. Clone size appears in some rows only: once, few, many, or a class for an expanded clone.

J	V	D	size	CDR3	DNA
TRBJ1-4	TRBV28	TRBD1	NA	CASRQGGDNEKLFF	TGTGCCAGCCGACAGGGGGGGGATAATGAAAAACTGTTTTTT
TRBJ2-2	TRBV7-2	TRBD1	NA	CASSLGMDRVGGELFF	TGTGCCAGCAGCCTAGGAATGGACAGGGTAGGCGGGGAGCTGTTTTTT
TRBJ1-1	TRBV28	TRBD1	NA	CASTGTEGWREKAFF	TGTGCCAGCACCGGGACAGAGGGATGGAGGGAAAAAGCTTTCTTT
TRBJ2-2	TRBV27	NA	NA	CASSLVYLNTGELFF	TGTGCCAGCAGTTTAGTCTACCTGAACACCGGGGAGCTGTTTTTT
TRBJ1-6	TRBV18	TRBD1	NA	CASSVGTDNSPLHF	TGTGCCAGCTCGGTCGGGACAGATAATTCACCCCTCCACTTT
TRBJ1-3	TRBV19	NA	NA	CASSSLPGRAGNTIYF	TGTGCCAGTAGTTCCCTTCCGGGGAGAGCTGGAAACACCATATATTTT
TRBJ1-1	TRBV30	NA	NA	CAWSVSSGTEAFF	TGTGCCTGGAGTGTCTCCAGTGGTACTGAAGCTTTCTTT
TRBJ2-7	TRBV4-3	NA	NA	CASSQEVGGYEQYF	TGCGCCAGCAGCCAAGAGGTTGGAGGGTACGAGCAGTACTTC
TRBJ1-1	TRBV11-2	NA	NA	CASSRTVGARNTEAFF	TGTGCCAGCAGCCGGACAGTCGGGGCCCGGAACACTGAAGCTTTCTTT
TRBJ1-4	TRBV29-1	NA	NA	CSVREELYEKLFF	TGCAGCGTCCGGGAGGAGCTTTATGAAAAACTGTTTTTT
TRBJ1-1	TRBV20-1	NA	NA	CSATHFTEAFF	TGCAGTGCTACCCACTTTACTGAAGCTTTCTTT
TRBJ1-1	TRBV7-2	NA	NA	CASSQLANTEAFF	TGTGCCAGCAGCCAATTGGCCAACACTGAAGCTTTCTTT
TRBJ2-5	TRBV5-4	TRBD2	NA	CASSLPAGGQETQYF	TGTGCCAGCAGCTTGCCTGCGGGGGGACAAGAGACCCAGTACTTC
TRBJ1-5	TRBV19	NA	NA	CASYRTNSNQPQHF	TGTGCCAGTTACAGGACTAATAGCAATCAGCCCCAGCATTTT
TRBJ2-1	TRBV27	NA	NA	CASSFSGGGQFF	TGTGCCAGCAGTTTTTCCGGGGGAGGGCAGTTCTTC
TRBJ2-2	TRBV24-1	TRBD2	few	CATSDPDPRLAGTTGELFF	TGTGCCACCAGTGATCCAGACCCCCGGCTAGCGGGGACCACCGGGGAGCTGTTTTTT
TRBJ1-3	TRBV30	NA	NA	CAWTFPGDSGNTIYF	TGTGCCTGGACCTTCCCCGGGGACTCTGGAAACACCATATATTTT
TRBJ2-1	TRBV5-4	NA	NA	CASSLGLAYNEQFF	TGTGCCAGCAGCTTGGGGCTAGCCTACAATGAGCAGTTCTTC
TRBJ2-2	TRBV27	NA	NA	CASTPRGTGELFF	TGTGCCAGCACTCCTAGGGGTACCGGGGAGCTGTTTTTT
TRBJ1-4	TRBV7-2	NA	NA	CASSLGGRSGEKLFF	TGTGCCAGCAGCTTAGGGGGGCGGTCCGGTGAAAAACTGTTTTTT
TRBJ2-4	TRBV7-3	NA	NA	CASSPQGKGDIQYF	TGTGCCAGCAGCCCGCAGGGTAAGGGGGACATTCAGTACTTC
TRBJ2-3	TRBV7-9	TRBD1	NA	CASSQRKDRGTDTQYF	TGTGCCAGCAGCCAACGAAAGGACAGGGGCACAGATACGCAGTATTTT
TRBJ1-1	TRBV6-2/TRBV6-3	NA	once	CASSPYNQANTEAFF	TGTGCCAGCAGTCCATACAATCAGGCGAACACTGAAGCTTTCTTT
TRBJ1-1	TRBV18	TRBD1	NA	CASSPDRAEAFF	TGTGCCAGCTCACCAGACAGGGCTGAAGCTTTCTTT
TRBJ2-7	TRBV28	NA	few	CASSTRGYEQYF	TGTGCCAGCAGTACCCGGGGGTACGAGCAGTACTTC
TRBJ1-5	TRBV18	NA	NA	CASSLTGGGVYSNQPQHF	TGTGCCAGCTCACTGACAGGCGGGGGGGTATATAGCAATCAGCCCCAGCATTTT
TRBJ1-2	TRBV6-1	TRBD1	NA	CASSDRGTGSYGYTF	TGTGCCAGCAGTGATCGGGGGACAGGCTCCTATGGCTACACCTTC
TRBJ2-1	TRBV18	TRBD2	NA	CASSPGLYNEQFF	TGTGCCAGCTCACCGGGACTATACAATGAGCAGTTCTTC
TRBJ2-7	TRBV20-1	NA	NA	CSASKTGEYEQYF	TGCAGTGCTAGTAAAACGGGAGAGTACGAGCAGTACTTC
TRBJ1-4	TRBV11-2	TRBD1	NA	CASSGPGTGGGRGEKLFF	TGTGCCAGCAGCGGACCCGGGACAGGGGGCGGTAGAGGGGAAAAACTGTTTTTT
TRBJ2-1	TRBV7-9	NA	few	CASSPPMGSGNEQFF	TGTGCCAGCAGCCCGCCGATGGGGTCGGGGAATGAGCAGTTCTTC
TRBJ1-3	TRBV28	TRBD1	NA	CASRPVERTGRNTIYF	TGTGCCAGCAGGCCCGTCGAGAGGACAGGGAGAAACACCATATATTTT
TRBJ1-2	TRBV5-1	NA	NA	CASSLVPGKDYGYTF	TGCGCCAGCAGCTTGGTCCCGGGGAAGGACTATGGCTACACCTTC
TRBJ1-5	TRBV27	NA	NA	CASRGADLSNQPQHF	TGTGCCAGCAGGGGGGCAGATCTTAGCAATCAGCCCCAGCATTTT
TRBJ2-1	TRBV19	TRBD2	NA	CASSSGLARNEQFF	TGTGCCAGTAGCTCGGGACTAGCGCGCAATGAGCAGTTCTTC
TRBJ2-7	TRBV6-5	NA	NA	CASSSPRSSYEQYF	TGTGCCAGCAGTTCGCCAAGGAGCTCCTACGAGCAGTACTTC
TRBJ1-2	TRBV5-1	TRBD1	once	CASSADRNYGYTF	TGCGCCAGCAGCGCGGACAGGAACTATGGCTACACCTTC
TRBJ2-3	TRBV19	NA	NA	CASSMGGSTDTQYF	TGTGCCAGTAGTATGGGCGGGAGCACAGATACGCAGTATTTT
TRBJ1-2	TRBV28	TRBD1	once	CAMGDSADYGYTF	TGTGCCATGGGGGACAGCGCGGACTATGGCTACACCTTC
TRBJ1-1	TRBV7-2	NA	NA	CASSLVGRAASEAFF	TGTGCCAGCAGCTTAGTCGGCCGAGCGGCCTCTGAAGCTTTCTTT
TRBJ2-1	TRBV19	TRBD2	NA	CASTSRGGSTYNEQFF	TGTGCCAGTACCTCGAGGGGCGGGAGCACCTACAATGAGCAGTTCTTC
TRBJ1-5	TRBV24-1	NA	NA	CATSETGPSNQPQHF	TGTGCCACCAGTGAAACAGGGCCTAGCAATCAGCCCCAGCATTTT
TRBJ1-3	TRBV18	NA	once	CASSPPGGRSGNTIYF	TGTGCCAGCTCACCACCGGGGGGGCGCTCTGGAAACACCATATATTTT
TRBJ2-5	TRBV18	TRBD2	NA	CASSQGGQETQYF	TGTGCCAGCTCACAGGGAGGGCAAGAGACCCAGTACTTC
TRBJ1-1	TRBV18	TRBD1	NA	CASSQFTRGDGTEAFF	TGTGCCAGCTCACAATTCACCAGGGGGGATGGAACTGAAGCTTTCTTT
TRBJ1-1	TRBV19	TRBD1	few	CASKSQGPNTEAFF	TGTGCCAGTAAGTCACAGGGGCCGAACACTGAAGCTTTCTTT
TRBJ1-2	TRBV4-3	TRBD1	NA	CASSQLGQAHSYGYTF	TGCGCCAGCAGCCAACTAGGACAGGCACACAGCTATGGCTACACCTTC
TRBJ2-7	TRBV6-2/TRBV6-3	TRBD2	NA	CASSYSTSGPYEQYF	TGTGCCAGCAGTTACTCGACTAGCGGGCCCTACGAGCAGTACTTC
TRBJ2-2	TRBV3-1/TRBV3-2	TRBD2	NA	CASSQKRGNTGELFF	TGTGCCAGCAGCCAAAAGCGGGGGAACACCGGGGAGCTGTTTTTT
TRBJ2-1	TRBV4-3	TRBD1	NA	CASSWTGSSYNEQFF	TGCGCCAGCAGCTGGACAGGGAGCTCCTACAATGAGCAGTTCTTC
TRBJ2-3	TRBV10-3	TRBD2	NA	CAIKSGGSTDTQYF	TGTGCCATCAAAAGCGGGGGGAGCACAGATACGCAGTATTTT
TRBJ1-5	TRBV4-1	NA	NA	CASSQARGGHNQPQHF	TGCGCCAGCAGCCAAGCTCGGGGAGGCCACAATCAGCCCCAGCATTTT
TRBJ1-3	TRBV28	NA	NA	CASSWGENTIYF	TGTGCCAGCAGTTGGGGGGAAAACACCATATATTTT
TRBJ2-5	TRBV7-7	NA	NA	CATAETRKAETQYF	TGTGCTACCGCTGAGACTAGGAAGGCCGAGACCCAGTACTTC
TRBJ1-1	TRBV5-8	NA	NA	CASSLGGGTEAFF	TGTGCCAGCAGCTTGGGGGGGGGCACTGAAGCTTTCTTT